These 2 T cell receptor beta chains share one sample of origin, sequenced in a study of blood T cell repertoires in COVID-19. Using immunoSEQ multiplex PCR, the repertoire was profiled, and TCRdb retains in-frame clones only, with some absent. Seen here are about half a million clones, approximately 86% observed once, and the top ten hold just over 8%. The specimen sequenced was PBMCs or T cells enriched from blood (not recorded which). The receptors here all came from a woman in her fifties or sixties who had recovered from COVID-19.

V is TRBV5-4 and J is TRBJ2-5; a possible D gene is TRBD2 (6 bases). This CDR3 is built from 16 residues. CDR1 and CDR2 from the germline V gene are SGHNT and YYREEE (reference sequence). Trimming cost V 1 base and J 2 bases, with 15 bases left between them. The CDR3 here is CASSLSTSWGQETQYF. CDR3 nucleotides: TGTGCCAGCAGCTTGTCGACTAGTTGGGGACAAGAGACCCAGTACTTC.

CDR3 sequence: CASSPAQGWKETQYF. The DNA for the CDR3 is TGTGCCAGTAGTCCCGCACAGGGGTGGAAGGAGACCCAGTACTTC. V and J are TRBV19 and TRBJ2-5, with TRBD1 identical over 7 bases. Unmatched junction bases numbered 11, after V lost 5 bases and J lost 5 bases. The CDR3 has 15 residues. Germline-derived CDR1 and CDR2 are LNHDA and SQIVND (reference sequence).